These 32 T cell receptor beta chains originate from one sample sequenced in a study of cytomegalovirus exposure and HLA in healthy donors. The primer mix had 60 Vbeta and 13 Jbeta primers. Sequencing was performed with immunoSEQ multiplex PCR; in TCRdb, only in-frame clones are kept and a portion is missing. The sample shows over 120,000 clones, approximately 82% of them seen only once. The source material was PBMCs. The receptor source for this set is a man younger than 40 in good health and CMV-seropositive.

In this sample, this clone turned up once. The rearrangement uses TRBV29-1 and TRBJ2-6; D remains ambiguous. Trimming left V 0 bases short and J 3 bases short, with 9 bases between. Looked up from germline, CDR1 is SQVTM and CDR2 is ANQGSEA. The CDR3 runs to 15 residues. The CDR3 bases are TGCAGCGTTGAAGATGGTACACGTGGGGCCAACGTCCTGACTTTC. It is translated as CSVEDGTRGANVLTF.

V gene TRBV7-2 combines with J gene TRBJ1-2; 7 nucleotides line up with TRBD1. The CDR3 has 16 residues. The germline CDR1 and CDR2 sequences are SGHTA and FQGNSA. V lost 5 bases and J lost 8; bases outside the gene matches: 17. The CDR3 sequence: CASSNLSGTALRGYTF. The CDR3, as DNA: TGTGCCAGCAGCAACTTATCCGGGACAGCACTTCGAGGCTACACCTTC. Full variable domain (remainder filled in from reference TRBV7-2 and TRBJ1-2): GAGVSQSPSNKVTEKGKDVELRCDPISGHTALYWYRQSLGQGLEFLIYFQGNSAPDKSGLPSDRFSAERTGGSVSTLTIQRTQQEDSAVYLCASSNLSGTALRGYTFGSGTRLTVV.

This clone was counted a few times. The gene calls are TRBV5-1 and TRBJ2-2; 9 bases fit TRBD1. The trim removed 4 bases at V and 6 bases at J, leaving 7 bases unmatched. The V gene's germline CDR1 is SGHRS and CDR2 YFSETQ. This CDR3 has 15 amino acids. CDR3 nucleotides: TGCGCCAGCAGCCCTAGACAGGGGGTCTCCGGGGAGCTGTTTTTT. It translates to CASSPRQGVSGELFF.

V is TRBV7-9 and J is TRBJ1-1; D ambiguous. CDR3 length: 13 residues. Per germline, CDR1 SEHNR and CDR2 FQNEAQ (reference sequence). V was cut by 3 bases and J by 5 bases, with 10 bases left in between. In DNA form, the CDR3 reads TGTGCCAGCAGCTTCCCCGGGGAAACTGAAGCTTTCTTT. It codes for CASSFPGETEAFF.

The chain links TRBV10-2 to TRBJ1-3, with TRBD1 as a possible D gene (5 bases). Germline values: CDR1 WSHSY, CDR2 SAAADI. The CDR3 is 15 amino acids. V dropped 5 bases and J dropped 0 bases, with 11 bases sitting between them. The CDR3: CASSSDSFSGNTIYF. CDR3 nucleotide sequence: TGCGCCAGCAGTTCCGACAGTTTCTCTGGAAACACCATATATTTT.

The chain employs TRBV6-6 and TRBJ1-3, with D possibly TRBD1 on 5 matching bases. Trimming took off 2 bases at V and 3 bases at J, with 5 bases between the two ends. The germline CDR1 and CDR2 sequences are MNHNY and SVGAGI (reference sequence). CDR3 size: 13 residues. CDR3: CASSYRGGNTIYF. In DNA form, the CDR3 reads TGTGCCAGCAGTTACAGGGGTGGAAACACCATATATTTT.

The chain uses TRBV6-5 and TRBJ1-2; D is unclear. The CDR3 has 14 amino acids. Germline V gene lookup returns CDR1 MNHEY and CDR2 SVGAGI. Trimming left V 6 bases short and J 4 bases short, with 15 bases between. The CDR3 coding sequence is TGTGCCAGCAGCTTGGGAGGACCGCGCTATGGCTACACCTTC. This gives the protein CASSLGGPRYGYTF.

The V call is TRBV27, the J call TRBJ1-4, with a weak D call TRBD1 (5 bases). Germline values: CDR1 MNHEY, CDR2 SMNVEV (reference sequence). The CDR3 loop spans 14 amino acids. Trimming shortened V by 10 bases and J by 6 bases, and 18 bases separated the two germline ends. The CDR3 loop is CATMAAGGDEKLFF. The CDR3 DNA is TGTGCCACCATGGCGGCGGGGGGGGATGAAAAACTGTTTTTT.

The CDR3 sequence is CASSSLTGGFAGNTIYF. CDR3 DNA sequence: TGTGCCAGCAGTTCTTTGACAGGGGGCTTTGCAGGAAACACCATATATTTT. V and J are TRBV27 and TRBJ1-3; 10 bases are shared with TRBD1. The V gene end was trimmed by 4 bases and the J gene end by 4 bases; junction bases not matched to a gene: 10. The CDR3 runs to 17 residues. Per germline, CDR1 MNHEY and CDR2 SMNVEV (reference sequence).

The J gene is TRBJ2-7, the V gene TRBV6-5, with 7 nucleotides matching TRBD1. The CDR3 totals 15 residues. J lost 1 base, V lost 4 bases, and 7 bases had no gene match. Germline V gene sequence: CDR1 MNHEY, CDR2 SVGAGI. CDR3 nucleotide sequence: TGTGCCAGCAGTTCAGGGGGTTCGGGGTCCTACGAGCAGTACTTC. It is translated as CASSSGGSGSYEQYF.

V is TRBV19 and J is TRBJ2-2; D not resolved. Looked up from germline, CDR1 is LNHDA and CDR2 is SQIVND (reference sequence). Between the trimmed V and J ends, which lost 5 bases and 4 bases, there was a span of 11 bases. The CDR3 runs to 14 residues. The CDR3 DNA reads TGTGCCAGTAGTTTTCCCCTTCTCACCGGGGAGCTGTTTTTT. This codes for CASSFPLLTGELFF. Supplemented by reference TRBV19 and TRBJ2-2, the full variable domain reads DGGITQSPKYLFRKEGQNVTLSCEQNLNHDAMYWYRQDPGQGLRLIYYSQIVNDFQKGDIAEGYSVSREKKESFPLTVTSAQKNPTAFYLCASSFPLLTGELFFGEGSRLTVL.

The J gene is TRBJ2-3, the V gene TRBV4-2; D not certain. Trimming removed 4 bases at V and 2 bases at J, with 19 bases between. This CDR3 spans 17 amino acids. Germline CDR1 LGHNA, CDR2 YNFKEQ. The CDR3 DNA reads as TGTGCCAGCAGCCCCTCGGCGGTTCCCCCCATCACAGATACGCAGTATTTT. Translation: CASSPSAVPPITDTQYF.

The rearrangement joins TRBV23-1 to TRBJ2-2, with no clear D. TRBV23-1 is filed as an ORF, its function uncertain. Trimming left V 3 bases short and J 2 bases short, with 19 bases between. This CDR3 contains 18 residues. The CDR3 sequence is CASSQPPYSTVNTGELFF. The DNA for the CDR3 is TGCGCCAGCAGTCAGCCCCCTTACTCTACAGTAAACACCGGGGAGCTGTTTTTT.

The chain uses TRBV30 and TRBJ2-1, with D possibly matching TRBD2 (5 bases). Germline CDR1 and CDR2: GTSNPN and SVGIG (reference sequence). This CDR3 is 13 amino acids long. Between the trimmed V and J ends, which lost 5 bases and 2 bases, there was a span of 10 bases. The DNA of the CDR3 is TGTGCCTGGGAGAAGGGAGCCTACAATGAGCAGTTCTTC. It is translated as CAWEKGAYNEQFF. The full variable domain, rest sourced from reference TRBV30 and TRBJ2-1, is SQTIHQWPATLVQPVGSPLSLECTVEGTSNPNLYWYRQAAGRGLQLLFYSVGIGQISSEVPQNLSASRPQDRQFILSSKKLLLSDSGFYLCAWEKGAYNEQFFGPGTRLTVL.

The chain uses TRBV28 and TRBJ2-1; D is perhaps TRBD2 (6 bases). CDR3 length equals 16 residues. Germline loops: CDR1 MDHEN, CDR2 SYDVKM. Trimming removed 5 bases from V and 2 bases from J, with 16 bases in between. This chain's CDR3 is CASSTRLARTYNEQFF. The CDR3 DNA reads as TGTGCCAGCAGTACCCGTCTAGCGAGAACCTACAATGAGCAGTTCTTC. Full variable domain (remainder filled in from reference TRBV28 and TRBJ2-1): DVKVTQSSRYLVKRTGEKVFLECVQDMDHENMFWYRQDPGLGLRLIYFSYDVKMKEKGDIPEGYSVSREKKERFSLILESASTNQTSMYLCASSTRLARTYNEQFFGPGTRLTVL.

The chain joins TRBV28 to TRBJ2-7; 7 bases align to TRBD2. Losses at the gene ends were 7 bases for V and 3 bases for J; bases not matched to a gene: 9. Germline loops: CDR1 MDHEN, CDR2 SYDVKM. This CDR3 spans 14 amino acids. CDR3 protein: CASTWEGEGYEQYF. The DNA for the CDR3 is TGTGCCAGCACTTGGGAGGGAGAGGGCTACGAGCAGTACTTC.

The chain links TRBV7-9 to TRBJ2-1; D perhaps matches TRBD2 (5 bases). Trimming removed 1 base from V and 8 bases from J, with 9 bases in between. Per germline, CDR1 SEHNR and CDR2 FQNEAQ (reference sequence). The CDR3 sequence is 13 residues long. In DNA, the CDR3 is TGTGCCAGCAGCTTAGGGAATAGCGATGAGCAGTTCTTC. Encoded protein: CASSLGNSDEQFF.

The rearrangement links TRBV7-2 to TRBJ1-5, with a tentative D call TRBD1 (6 bases). CDR3 length equals 15 residues. V was cut by 3 bases and J by 3 bases, with 12 bases left in between. Germline CDR1 reads SGHTA; CDR2 reads FQGNSA. In DNA, the CDR3 is TGTGCCAGCAGCTTGGGGGGGGGCTACAATCAGCCCCAGCATTTT. It codes for CASSLGGGYNQPQHF.

J is TRBJ1-2 and V is TRBV18; 7 positions match TRBD1. Germline trimming cut 3 bases from V and 6 bases from J; bases unmatched to any gene: 4. Germline assignment: CDR1 KGHSH and CDR2 LQKENI. The CDR3 extends over 13 amino acids. CDR3 coding DNA: TGTGCCAGCTCACCTGGACAGGAGGATGGCTACACCTTC. This sequence encodes CASSPGQEDGYTF.

Here the CDR3 reads CASSFALAGAIYNEQFF. CDR3 DNA: TGTGCCAGCAGCTTCGCACTAGCGGGAGCCATTTACAATGAGCAGTTCTTC. The gene calls are TRBV7-9 and TRBJ2-1; 11 bases map to TRBD2. This CDR3 has 17 residues. V shed 3 bases, J shed 4 bases, and the junction held 8 bases outside the gene matches. Germline-derived CDR1 and CDR2 are SEHNR and FQNEAQ (reference sequence).

The V gene is TRBV4-1, the J gene TRBJ2-3; 9 bases align to TRBD2. Trimming removed 1 base from V and 4 bases from J; junction bases left unmatched: 6. The germline CDR1 and CDR2 sequences are MGHRA and YSYEKL. The CDR3 has 16 residues. CDR3 loop: CASSQAGTSISDTQYF. The CDR3 DNA reads as TGCGCCAGCAGCCAAGCAGGGACTAGCATCTCAGATACGCAGTATTTT.

V and J are TRBV6-6 and TRBJ1-2; 7 bases fit TRBD1. This CDR3 has 15 amino acids. The junction had 15 bases not matched to a gene; V was cut back by 6 bases and J by 8 bases. Germline assignment: CDR1 MNHNY and CDR2 SVGAGI (reference sequence). DNA of the CDR3: TGTGCCAGCAGCCGAGACGCCGAGGACAGGATGGGCTACACCTTC. Its translation: CASSRDAEDRMGYTF.

J is TRBJ2-1 and V is TRBV18; 7 bases fit TRBD1. After removal of 1 base from V and 0 bases from J, the junction contained 9 bases not matched to a gene. This CDR3 contains 18 residues. From germline, CDR1 is KGHSH and CDR2 LQKENI. The CDR3 DNA reads as TGTGCCAGCTCACCACTACCCCCTACAGGGGACTCCTACAATGAGCAGTTCTTC. It specifies CASSPLPPTGDSYNEQFF.

The chain joins TRBV7-8 to TRBJ2-5; the D gene is possibly TRBD2 (6 bases). The CDR3 covers 15 residues. V was clipped by 2 bases and J by 7 bases, with 17 bases between them. Germline lookup yields CDR1 SGHVS and CDR2 FQNEAQ. CDR3 region: CASSLRREASGTQYF. In DNA form, the CDR3 reads TGTGCCAGCAGCTTAAGGAGGGAGGCGTCGGGGACCCAGTACTTC.

The chain employs TRBV7-6 and TRBJ2-5; TRBD2 agrees at 7 bases. Germline V gene data show CDR1 as SGHVS and CDR2 as FNYEAQ. CDR3 length equals 14 residues. The trim removed 0 bases at V and 2 bases at J, leaving 0 bases unmatched. CDR3 sequence: CASSLAGGQETQYF. The CDR3 DNA reads as TGTGCCAGCAGCTTAGCGGGGGGGCAAGAGACCCAGTACTTC.

The V call is TRBV5-1, the J call TRBJ2-7, with 12 bases identical to TRBD2. With 0 bases clipped from V and 2 bases from J, the junction kept 0 bases outside the gene matches. This CDR3 is 15 amino acids long. Germline V gene sequence: CDR1 SGHRS, CDR2 YFSETQ. The CDR3 DNA is TGCGCCAGCAGCTTGGCTAGCGGGAGGGCCTACGAGCAGTACTTC. Encoded protein: CASSLASGRAYEQYF.

This clone was observed a single time. The rearrangement joins TRBV2 to TRBJ2-7; D unclear. Per the germline V gene, CDR1 is SNHLY and CDR2 is FYNNEI. Trimming shortened V by 0 bases and J by 3 bases, and 9 bases separated the two germline ends. The CDR3 is 14 residues long. CDR3 region: CASSEAGTLYEQYF. As DNA, the CDR3 is TGTGCCAGCAGTGAAGCGGGCACCCTCTACGAGCAGTACTTC.

V usage is TRBV10-2 and J usage is TRBJ2-7, with 9 bases aligning to TRBD2. Trimming took 0 bases from V and 5 from J; bases not matched to a gene: 5. The CDR3 runs 15 residues. CDR1 is WSHSY, CDR2 SAAADI, per germline. The CDR3: CASSESKAGGHEQYF. The DNA for the CDR3 is TGCGCCAGCAGTGAGTCGAAAGCGGGAGGACACGAGCAGTACTTC.

In regard to this clone: The same CDR3 can be traced to other DNA sequences in this sample. The chain employs TRBV28 and TRBJ1-1, with D perhaps matching TRBD1 (5 bases). The V and J ends lost 5 bases and 5 bases respectively, with 15 bases between them. The CDR3 is 14 amino acids. Per the germline V gene, CDR1 is MDHEN and CDR2 is SYDVKM. CDR3 nucleotides: TGTGCCAGCAGTCCCCTATTTGGGGGGACTGAAGCTTTCTTT. Protein: CASSPLFGGTEAFF.

This clone was counted between two and nine times. This chain joins TRBV5-1 and TRBJ2-6, with 11 positions matching TRBD1. CDR1 and CDR2 from the germline V gene are SGHRS and YFSETQ. The CDR3 loop spans 17 amino acids. V lost 6 bases to trimming and J lost 1 base; unmatched junction nucleotides: 6. The CDR3 nucleotides are TGCGCCAGCACCCTGGGGACAGGGGGATCTGGGGCCAACGTCCTGACTTTC. Its translation: CASTLGTGGSGANVLTF.

J is TRBJ1-1 and V is TRBV27; 9 nucleotides line up with TRBD1. This CDR3 region has 15 residues. V shed 5 bases, J shed 1 base, and the junction held 5 bases outside the gene matches. CDR1 MNHEY and CDR2 SMNVEV come from the germline V gene (reference sequence). The CDR3 DNA sequence: TGTGCCAGCAGTAACCCGGGACAGGGGAACACTGAAGCTTTCTTT. This encodes CASSNPGQGNTEAFF.

This chain connects TRBV11-2 to TRBJ2-2; no reliable D call. V lost 3 bases and J 7 bases, leaving 6 bases between the germline ends. Germline CDR1 is SGHAT and CDR2 is FQNNGV. This CDR3 region has 12 residues. CDR3 sequence (DNA): TGTGCCAGCAGCTTGGCTCTCGGGGAGCTGTTTTTT. Its translation is CASSLALGELFF.